Listed here is a single TCR beta chain. The data belong to a study of cytomegalovirus exposure and HLA in healthy donors. Germline lookup yields CDR1 MNHEY and CDR2 SVGAGI. This CDR3 is 13 amino acids long. Trimming stripped 6 bases from V and 6 bases from J, with 14 bases between. PCR employed 60 Vbeta and 13 Jbeta primers. Here immunoSEQ multiplex PCR was the method, and the copy in TCRdb shows in-frame clones only, minus some. The table has roughly 170,000 clones, about 79% seen once. This sequence was found in a girl aged 2-10 years in good health and CMV-seropositive. Sequencing input: PBMCs. The chain couples TRBV6-5 to TRBJ1-2; D possibly corresponds to TRBD1 (6 bases). In nucleotides, the CDR3 is TGTGCCAGCAGGAGGGACACATTGAATGGCTACACCTTC. The encoded protein is CASRRDTLNGYTF.